Each of the 21 T cell receptor beta chains below was sequenced from the same sample in a study of blood T cell repertoires in COVID-19. The protocol was immunoSEQ multiplex PCR, while the TCRdb copy is restricted to in-frame clones and leaves out a portion. This table has some 170,000 clones, roughly 87% appearing once. The sequencing input was PBMCs or T cells enriched from blood (not recorded which). The receptors were sampled from a human donor with acute COVID-19. The donor label of this sample is uncertain.

The gene calls are TRBV19 and TRBJ2-2; TRBD1 matches 7 bases. V lost 11 bases and J lost 0; bases outside the gene matches: 3. Germline CDR1 and CDR2: LNHDA and SQIVND (reference sequence). This CDR3 has 13 amino acids. The CDR3, as DNA: TGTGCCTTACAGGGGCCGAACACCGGGGAGCTGTTTTTT. It translates to CALQGPNTGELFF.

The chain couples TRBV25-1 to TRBJ2-2, with TRBD1 identical over 11 bases. Unmatched junction bases numbered 1, after V lost 6 bases and J lost 4 bases. The V gene's germline CDR1 is MGHDK and CDR2 SYGVNS. This CDR3 has 14 residues. The DNA for the CDR3 is TGTGCCAGCAGAGGGACAGGGGGCACCGGGGAGCTGTTTTTT. Translating gives CASRGTGGTGELFF.

The chain carries TRBV19 and TRBJ1-1; a weak D match, TRBD1 (6 bases). Germline V lookup: CDR1 LNHDA, CDR2 SQIVND (reference sequence). V was shortened by 5 bases and J by 5 bases, with 12 bases between the two germline ends. This CDR3 region has 13 residues. This chain's CDR3 is CASSSTGGTEAFF. The CDR3 nucleotides read TGTGCCAGTAGTTCGACAGGTGGGACTGAAGCTTTCTTT.

The chain joins TRBV7-9 to TRBJ1-1, with TRBD1 matching over 9 bases. Trimming took 5 bases from V and 4 from J; bases not matched to a gene: 5. CDR3 length: 14 amino acids. The V gene's germline CDR1 is SEHNR and CDR2 FQNEAQ (reference sequence). The DNA of the CDR3 is TGTGCCAGCAGCCGAGGACAGGGGTTCACTGAAGCTTTCTTT. It codes for CASSRGQGFTEAFF.

The V gene is TRBV19, the J gene TRBJ1-6; no firm D call. Germline V gene lookup returns CDR1 LNHDA and CDR2 SQIVND (reference sequence). This CDR3 has 15 residues. V was pared by 4 bases and J by 0 bases, with 7 bases between. The CDR3 region is CASSTGSSYNSPLHF. As DNA, the CDR3 is TGTGCCAGTAGTACGGGGAGCTCCTATAATTCACCCCTCCACTTT.

This chain links TRBV28 with TRBJ1-6; maybe TRBD1 (6 bases). This CDR3 contains 14 residues. Trimming cost V 5 bases and J 5 bases, with 10 bases left between them. CDR1 is MDHEN, CDR2 SYDVKM, per germline. The CDR3 here is CASSRGGNNSPLHF. CDR3 sequence (DNA): TGTGCCAGCAGTCGGGGGGGCAATAATTCACCCCTCCACTTT.

CDR3 DNA sequence: TGTGCCATCAGCGGCTCCAGGGAGCCCCAGCATTTT. Its translation: CAISGSREPQHF. The chain uses TRBV10-3 and TRBJ1-5; D might be TRBD1 (5 bases). In germline, CDR1 is ENHRY, CDR2 SYGVKD. The CDR3 sequence is 12 residues long. With 6 bases removed from V and 8 bases from J, the gap between germline ends came to 11 bases.

The V and J genes are TRBV18 and TRBJ2-1; TRBD1 matches 7 bases. There are 16 residues in the CDR3. Germline CDR1 and CDR2: KGHSH and LQKENI. With 2 bases clipped from V and 1 base from J, the junction kept 5 bases outside the gene matches. The CDR3 is CASSPGTGVSYNEQFF. CDR3 coding DNA: TGTGCCAGCTCACCAGGCACAGGGGTATCCTACAATGAGCAGTTCTTC.

V and J are TRBV4-1 and TRBJ2-3, with a tentative D call TRBD2 (6 bases). Germline CDR1 MGHRA, CDR2 YSYEKL. CDR3 length equals 17 residues. V was shortened by 3 bases and J by 3 bases, with 19 bases between the two germline ends. The CDR3 DNA sequence: TGCGCCAGCAGCCATGGGCTTCGGGGGACTGGAACAGATACGCAGTATTTT. It is translated as CASSHGLRGTGTDTQYF.

Details on this clone: Other nucleotide sequences in the sample specify the same CDR3. The rearrangement joins TRBV30 to TRBJ1-4; D gene ambiguous. This CDR3 contains 13 residues. Germline loops: CDR1 GTSNPN, CDR2 SVGIG (reference sequence). V was trimmed by 0 bases and J by 5 bases, leaving 7 bases between them. CDR3 in amino acids: CAWSVRLNEKLFF. CDR3 bases: TGTGCCTGGAGTGTCCGGTTGAATGAAAAACTGTTTTTT.

The CDR3 DNA follows: TGTGCCAGCAGCCCCTCCCCCAGCGGGGGGGCAGATACGCAGTATTTT. Translated, it gives CASSPSPSGGADTQYF. The chain is built from TRBV7-9 and TRBJ2-3, with 10 bases identical to TRBD2. The CDR3 totals 16 residues. Germline V CDR1 and CDR2: SEHNR, FQNEAQ (reference sequence). Unmatched junction bases numbered 9, after V lost 5 bases and J lost 4 bases. Together with reference TRBV7-9 and TRBJ2-3, the CDR3 gives the full variable domain: DTGVSQNPRHKITKRGQNVTFRCDPISEHNRLYWYRQTLGQGPEFLTYFQNEAQLEKSRLLSDRFSAERPKGSFSTLEIQRTEQGDSAMYLCASSPSPSGGADTQYFGPGTRLTVL.

The J gene is TRBJ2-7, the V gene TRBV6-5, with 7 bases identical to TRBD1. The CDR3 is 14 residues long. The germline gives CDR1 MNHEY, CDR2 SVGAGI. V shed 6 bases and J 1 base; nucleotides not matched to a gene: 6. CDR3 loop: CASSKTGESYEQYF. The DNA of the CDR3 is TGTGCCAGCAGCAAAACAGGGGAATCCTACGAGCAGTACTTC.

The DNA for the CDR3 is TGCGCCAGCAGCTTGGCCCCCTCAGGGGGCGGTATCGGTAACTATGGCTACACCTTC. This codes for CASSLAPSGGGIGNYGYTF. The chain employs TRBV5-1 and TRBJ1-2, with TRBD1 matching 8 bases. Germline V CDR1 and CDR2: SGHRS, YFSETQ. Trimming took 0 bases from V and 1 from J; bases not matched to a gene: 14. This CDR3 spans 19 amino acids.

The rearrangement joins TRBV4-2 to TRBJ2-6; 8 bases fit TRBD1. Germline-derived CDR1 and CDR2 are LGHNA and YNFKEQ. Losses at the gene ends were 3 bases for V and 0 bases for J; bases not matched to a gene: 1. The CDR3 is 16 residues long. The CDR3: CASSQGQDSGANVLTF. CDR3 DNA sequence: TGTGCCAGCAGCCAGGGACAGGACTCTGGGGCCAACGTCCTGACTTTC.

The V gene is TRBV11-2, the J gene TRBJ1-2, with D uncertain. Per the germline V gene, CDR1 is SGHAT and CDR2 is FQNNGV. Trimming stripped 5 bases from V and 4 bases from J, with 11 bases between. The CDR3 is made up of 13 amino acids. The CDR3 nucleotides are TGTGCCAGCAGCCCCGGGCGGGGCTATGGCTACACCTTC. This gives the protein CASSPGRGYGYTF.

The V gene is TRBV18, the J gene TRBJ1-1; perhaps TRBD1 as D (5 bases). Trimming removed 3 bases at V and 1 base at J, with 9 bases between. Germline lookup yields CDR1 KGHSH and CDR2 LQKENI. This CDR3 has 14 residues. The CDR3 loop is CASSPGGGNTEAFF. Written as DNA, the CDR3 is TGTGCCAGCTCACCGGGGGGTGGGAACACTGAAGCTTTCTTT.

The chain employs TRBV30 and TRBJ1-1; the D gene is possibly TRBD1 (5 bases). The CDR3 consists of 13 residues. From germline, CDR1 is GTSNPN and CDR2 SVGIG (reference sequence). V was cut by 5 bases and J by 4 bases, with 14 bases left in between. The CDR3 nucleotides are TGTGCCTGGGAGCGTTCGGGGGGCACTGAAGCTTTCTTT. As protein: CAWERSGGTEAFF.

V and J are TRBV19 and TRBJ1-1; TRBD1 is a possible D gene (5 bases). Trimming removed 6 bases from V and 1 base from J, with 12 bases in between. The CDR3 extends over 14 amino acids. The germline gives CDR1 LNHDA, CDR2 SQIVND (reference sequence). The chain's CDR3 is CASRMIGANTEAFF. The CDR3, as DNA: TGTGCCAGTAGGATGATAGGGGCGAACACTGAAGCTTTCTTT.

The chain carries TRBV24-1 and TRBJ2-3, with 10 nucleotides matching TRBD2. Looked up from germline, CDR1 is KGHDR and CDR2 is SFDVKD. Losses at the gene ends were 4 bases for V and 3 bases for J; bases not matched to a gene: 0. The length of the CDR3 is 14 residues. The DNA for the CDR3 is TGTGCCACCAGTGAACTAGCGGGGACAGATACGCAGTATTTT. As protein: CATSELAGTDTQYF.

The genes are TRBV9 and TRBJ2-5; TRBD2 agrees at 7 bases. Germline values: CDR1 SGDLS, CDR2 YYNGEE. V lost 0 bases and J lost 0; bases outside the gene matches: 5. The CDR3 sequence is 16 residues long. CDR3 loop: CASSVELAGDQETQYF. The CDR3 DNA follows: TGTGCCAGCAGCGTAGAACTTGCGGGGGACCAAGAGACCCAGTACTTC.

The chain couples TRBV5-1 to TRBJ2-4; 16 bases line up with TRBD2. The V gene end was trimmed by 4 bases and the J gene end by 1 base; junction bases not matched to a gene: 5. The CDR3 length is 18 residues. The germline CDR1 and CDR2 sequences are SGHRS and YFSETQ. The CDR3 region has the DNA TGCGCCAGCAGCCCGGGACTAGCGGGGGGGCCGGCCAAAAACATTCAGTACTTC. Translation: CASSPGLAGGPAKNIQYF.